These 14 T cell receptor beta chains were sequenced from one sample in a study of T cell responses to AZD1222 COVID-19 vaccine. The method was immunoSEQ multiplex PCR; TCRdb's version includes in-frame clones alone and lacks a portion of them. Of roughly 150,000 clones in the sample, approximately 91% are singletons; the top ten hold around 1.8%. Sequenced material: peripheral blood, taken 28 days after the second AZD1222 dose. These receptors all come from an adult who received the AZD1222 COVID-19 vaccine.

About this clone: Additional DNA sequences in this sample encode the identical CDR3. The chain carries TRBV20-1 and TRBJ2-7, with a possible D match to TRBD2 (6 bases). V lost 6 bases and J 1 base, leaving 7 bases between the germline ends. The length of the CDR3 is 11 residues. Germline CDR1 and CDR2: DFQATT and SNEGSKA (reference sequence). CDR3 sequence: CSAGGSYEQYF. For the CDR3, the DNA is TGCAGTGCGGGGGGATCCTACGAGCAGTACTTC.

The CDR3 sequence is CASSTHQGGGKLFF. The CDR3 nucleotides are TGTGCCAGTAGTACGCACCAGGGGGGTGGAAAACTGTTTTTT. The rearrangement joins TRBV19 to TRBJ1-4; 7 bases are shared with TRBD1. Germline CDR1 and CDR2: LNHDA and SQIVND (reference sequence). The CDR3 is 14 residues long. V shed 4 bases and J 10 bases; nucleotides not matched to a gene: 9.

This clone appeared a few times. The chain uses TRBV2 and TRBJ2-7; D not resolved. Germline values: CDR1 SNHLY, CDR2 FYNNEI. The CDR3 loop spans 10 amino acids. Trimming removed 5 bases from V and 3 bases from J, with 2 bases in between. CDR3 amino acids: CASSNYEQYF. CDR3 sequence (DNA): TGTGCCAGCAGTAACTACGAGCAGTACTTC.

About this clone itself: The identical CDR3 is also encoded by other nucleotide sequences in the sample. CDR3: CSVGVRGMNTEAFF. The CDR3 DNA reads as TGCAGCGTCGGGGTCAGGGGTATGAACACTGAAGCTTTCTTT. The V gene is TRBV29-1, the J gene TRBJ1-1; TRBD1 is a possible D gene (6 bases). CDR1 is SQVTM, CDR2 ANQGSEA, per germline. Trimming took 6 bases from V and 0 from J, leaving 14 bases between them. The CDR3 totals 14 residues. The full variable domain, its missing parts supplied by reference TRBV29-1 and TRBJ1-1, is SAVISQKPSRDICQRGTSLTIQCQVDSQVTMMFWYRQQPGQSLTLIATANQGSEATYESGFVIDKFPISRPNLTFSTLTVSNMSPEDSSIYLCSVGVRGMNTEAFFGQGTRLTVV.

This chain links TRBV3-1 (or the pseudogene TRBV3-2) with TRBJ2-7; TRBD2 aligns across 14 bases. V was pared by 4 bases and J by 4 bases, with 3 bases of the junction left unmatched. CDR3 length equals 15 residues. Germline values: CDR1 LGHDT, CDR2 YNNKEL (reference sequence). CDR3 amino acids: CASSPGLAGDYEQYF. The CDR3 region has the DNA TGTGCCAGCAGCCCGGGACTAGCGGGAGATTACGAGCAGTACTTC.

Comment on this clone: Distinct nucleotide sequences in the sample also encode this CDR3. The gene calls are TRBV2 and TRBJ1-5; possibly TRBD1 for D (5 bases). The CDR3 runs 13 residues. CDR1 SNHLY and CDR2 FYNNEI come from the germline V gene. V was pared by 3 bases and J by 2 bases, with 5 bases between. CDR3 nucleotide sequence: TGTGCCAGCAGTGACAGGGGCAATCAGCCCCAGCATTTT. Encoded protein: CASSDRGNQPQHF.

V usage is TRBV19 and J usage is TRBJ2-7; TRBD2 matches 10 bases. The V segment lost 3 bases and the J segment 7 bases; nucleotides outside the gene matches: 6. Germline CDR1 LNHDA, CDR2 SQIVND (reference sequence). The CDR3 is made up of 14 amino acids. This CDR3 is CASSMSGRAGEQYF. Here the CDR3 DNA reads TGTGCCAGTAGTATGAGCGGGAGGGCGGGGGAGCAGTACTTC.

The chain combines TRBV7-2 with TRBJ1-2; D possibly corresponds to TRBD1 (5 bases). Trimming pared 4 bases from V and 8 bases from J, leaving 17 bases between. Germline assignment: CDR1 SGHTA and CDR2 FQGNSA. This CDR3 comprises 14 residues. Written as DNA, the CDR3 is TGTGCCAGCAGCTCCGGGGCGTACCTTATGGGCTACACCTTC. This translates into CASSSGAYLMGYTF.

This rearrangement joins TRBV27 to TRBJ2-5, with D possibly matching TRBD1 (6 bases). This CDR3 has 15 residues. Germline CDR1 is MNHEY and CDR2 is SMNVEV (reference sequence). V lost 8 bases to trimming and J lost 2 bases, with 18 bases between them. The DNA for the CDR3 is TGTGCCAGCTCCTTCCAAGGGACATCACAAGAGACCCAGTACTTC. Amino acids: CASSFQGTSQETQYF.

This chain links TRBV7-3 with TRBJ1-2; D is ambiguous. CDR1 is SGHTA and CDR2 is FQGTGA in the germline V gene. With 0 bases removed from V and 6 bases from J, the gap between germline ends came to 11 bases. This CDR3 region has 14 residues. CDR3 DNA: TGTGCCAGCAGCTTAACGATGGCAGGCGATGGCTACACCTTC. Protein product: CASSLTMAGDGYTF.

The J gene is TRBJ2-7, the V gene TRBV6-2 or TRBV6-3; 8 bases are a match to TRBD1. Germline V gene sequence: CDR1 MNHEY, CDR2 SVGEGT. V lost 6 bases and J lost 1; bases outside the gene matches: 11. This CDR3 comprises 16 residues. The CDR3 nucleotides are TGTGCCAGCAGCCCTGGACAGGGCGAGGTGTCCTACGAGCAGTACTTC. It is translated as CASSPGQGEVSYEQYF.

In this sample, this clone turned up once. This chain connects TRBV2 to TRBJ1-1, with D perhaps matching TRBD1 (5 bases). CDR1 is SNHLY, CDR2 FYNNEI, per germline. Trimming pared 8 bases from V and 1 base from J, leaving 14 bases between. The CDR3 consists of 14 residues. The chain's CDR3 is CASVFRGANTEAFF. DNA of the CDR3: TGTGCCAGCGTGTTTCGAGGGGCGAACACTGAAGCTTTCTTT.

The chain has TRBV5-4 and TRBJ2-7; TRBD2 aligns across 14 bases. The CDR3 consists of 18 residues. V lost 0 bases, J lost 3 bases, and 8 bases stayed unmatched. Germline lookup yields CDR1 SGHNT and CDR2 YYREEE (reference sequence). The CDR3 region has the DNA TGTGCCAGCAGCTTGGTCGGGACTAGCGGGAGTCGGGACTACGAGCAGTACTTC. Translation: CASSLVGTSGSRDYEQYF.

The chain employs TRBV9 and TRBJ2-5; no clear D. The CDR3 contains 14 residues. V lost 1 base and J 5 bases, leaving 12 bases between the germline ends. Looked up from germline, CDR1 is SGDLS and CDR2 is YYNGEE. Here the CDR3 DNA reads TGTGCCAGCAGCGTATCTGGTAACGCGGAGACCCAGTACTTC. Encoded protein: CASSVSGNAETQYF.